These 21 T cell receptor beta chains originate from one sample sequenced in a study of blood T cell repertoires in COVID-19 (dated by TCRdb to the early 2020s). The library relied on the immunoSEQ multiplex PCR assay. This is the immuneACCESS table as TCRdb keeps it, with only in-frame sequences that have V and J called. A part of the clones is gone; compared with another copy, unresolved V genes explain less than half, and the rest is unexplained. Present in this sample are hundreds of thousands of clones, about 88% of which were seen just once. Approximately 1.5% of the sample goes to the ten largest clones. The sequencing sample was made of PBMCs or T cells enriched from blood (not recorded which). All receptors come from a woman between 18 and 29 years old who had been exposed to COVID-19.

The chain links TRBV7-8 to TRBJ2-1; tentative D call: TRBD2 (5 bases). The V gene lost 2 bases and the J gene lost 7 bases, with 12 bases spanning the gap. Germline CDR1 reads SGHVS; CDR2 reads FQNEAQ. The CDR3 consists of 14 residues. The DNA for the CDR3 is TGTGCCAGCAGCTTATCAACTAGAGTAAATGAGCAGTTCTTC. Protein sequence: CASSLSTRVNEQFF.

The chain links TRBV11-2 to TRBJ2-7; D might be TRBD1 (6 bases). Germline CDR1 is SGHAT and CDR2 is FQNNGV. The CDR3 extends over 15 amino acids. The V end lost 7 bases, the J end lost 2 bases, and 18 bases lay between the germline ends. DNA for the CDR3: TGTGCCAGCACCCCCGGGACAACGAGAGCCTACGAGCAGTACTTC. Residues: CASTPGTTRAYEQYF.

The rearrangement links TRBV10-3 to TRBJ1-5; D is possibly TRBD1 (5 bases). Trimming stripped 4 bases from V and 3 bases from J, with 13 bases between. Germline loops: CDR1 ENHRY, CDR2 SYGVKD. This CDR3 has 15 amino acids. DNA for the CDR3: TGTGCCATCAGTGCCGGGGGACGGGACAATCAGCCCCAGCATTTT. The encoded protein is CAISAGGRDNQPQHF.

The chain has TRBV7-9 and TRBJ1-1; no clear D. The V end lost 2 bases, the J end lost 1 base, and 11 bases lay between the germline ends. Germline CDR1 SEHNR, CDR2 FQNEAQ (reference sequence). The CDR3 has 15 amino acids. CDR3 sequence: CASSLFGEGNTEAFF. The CDR3 DNA reads as TGTGCCAGCAGCTTATTCGGGGAGGGGAACACTGAAGCTTTCTTT. The variable domain in full, with the rest retrieved from reference TRBV7-9 and TRBJ1-1, is DTGVSQNPRHKITKRGQNVTFRCDPISEHNRLYWYRQTLGQGPEFLTYFQNEAQLEKSRLLSDRFSAERPKGSFSTLEIQRTEQGDSAMYLCASSLFGEGNTEAFFGQGTRLTVV.

This chain connects TRBV11-3 to TRBJ1-1; D gene uncertain. The V gene lost 5 bases and the J gene lost 6 bases, with 13 bases spanning the gap. Germline V CDR1 and CDR2: SGHNT, YENEEA. This CDR3 comprises 13 residues. The CDR3 loop is CASSPTPAAEAFF. The CDR3 region has the DNA TGTGCCAGCAGCCCGACCCCGGCGGCTGAAGCTTTCTTT.

This rearrangement joins TRBV4-3 to TRBJ1-1, with TRBD1 identical over 7 bases. CDR3 size: 14 residues. Losses at the gene ends were 4 bases for V and 2 bases for J; bases not matched to a gene: 4. Germline V lookup: CDR1 LGHNA, CDR2 YSLEER. In DNA, the CDR3 is TGCGCCAGCAGCCCGGGACAGCCTAACACTGAAGCTTTCTTT. Protein product: CASSPGQPNTEAFF.

The chain has TRBV7-2 and TRBJ2-1, with TRBD2 as a possible D gene (7 bases). The V gene lost 6 bases and the J gene lost 0 bases, with 12 bases spanning the gap. Germline V gives CDR1 SGHTA, CDR2 FQGNSA. The CDR3 runs 15 residues. The CDR3 coding sequence is TGTGCCAGCAGTACGGGGGGCAGCTCCTACAATGAGCAGTTCTTC. This sequence encodes CASSTGGSSYNEQFF.

V usage is TRBV28 and J usage is TRBJ2-3; D remains unclear. The V gene lost 3 bases and the J gene lost 4 bases, with 5 bases spanning the gap. Germline V gene lookup returns CDR1 MDHEN and CDR2 SYDVKM. There are 12 residues in the CDR3. The CDR3: CASSLRSDTQYF. The DNA of the CDR3 is TGTGCCAGCAGTTTGCGGTCAGATACGCAGTATTTT.

The chain joins TRBV20-1 to TRBJ2-2, with 10 positions matching TRBD2. This CDR3 region has 13 residues. Germline CDR1 DFQATT, CDR2 SNEGSKA (reference sequence). Germline trimming cut 3 bases from V and 7 bases from J; bases unmatched to any gene: 2. CDR3 amino acids: CSASGLAVGELFF. CDR3 DNA sequence: TGCAGTGCTAGTGGACTAGCGGTCGGGGAGCTGTTTTTT.

This clone was picked up one time. V usage is TRBV3-1 (or the pseudogene TRBV3-2) and J usage is TRBJ1-4, with TRBD1 matching over 10 bases. The CDR3 loop spans 16 amino acids. The ends lost 1 base at V and 8 bases at J; junction bases unmatched: 7. Germline V gene sequence: CDR1 LGHDT, CDR2 YNNKEL (reference sequence). The CDR3 spells CASSQGTGGVKEKLFF. The DNA for the CDR3 is TGTGCCAGCAGCCAAGGGACAGGGGGAGTCAAAGAAAAACTGTTTTTT.

V is TRBV11-3 and J is TRBJ1-1, with 8 bases fitting TRBD1. Germline CDR1 reads SGHNT; CDR2 reads YENEEA. Trimming took 5 bases from V and 4 from J; bases not matched to a gene: 6. The CDR3 runs to 14 residues. CDR3 sequence reads: CASSAGGLGTEAFF. CDR3 nucleotides: TGTGCCAGCAGCGCAGGGGGCCTGGGCACTGAAGCTTTCTTT.

The V call is TRBV13, the J call TRBJ1-2, with a tentative D call TRBD1 (6 bases). The CDR3 extends over 17 amino acids. V was shortened by 0 bases and J by 5 bases, with 19 bases between the two germline ends. Per germline, CDR1 PRHDT and CDR2 FYEKMQ (reference sequence). The chain's CDR3 is CASSLGVAHRERYGYTF. CDR3 nucleotides: TGTGCCAGCAGCTTAGGGGTGGCCCACAGGGAGAGATATGGCTACACCTTC.

The chain combines TRBV6-1 with TRBJ1-4; D remains unclear. This CDR3 has 18 amino acids. Trimming removed 2 bases at V and 3 bases at J, with 19 bases between. Germline-derived CDR1 and CDR2 are MNHNS and SASEGT. The DNA of the CDR3 is TGTGCCAGCAGTGAAATGTCGGTACTCCCCGCGGCTAATGAAAAACTGTTTTTT. Amino acid sequence: CASSEMSVLPAANEKLFF.

V is TRBV12-2 and J is TRBJ1-2. TRBV12-2 is shown as a pseudogene. The CDR3 has 15 residues. The CDR3 nucleotides read TGTGCAAGTCGCTCTTATAGCAGGGACTGCTATGGCTACACCTTC. This sequence encodes CASRSYSRDCYGYTF.

The CDR3 nucleotides read TGTGCCAGCTCACCCCCGACAGGGACCGGGGAGCTGTTTTTT. It specifies CASSPPTGTGELFF. The V call is TRBV18, the J call TRBJ2-2, with TRBD1 matching over 7 bases. Germline CDR1 is KGHSH and CDR2 is LQKENI. The CDR3 length is 14 residues. V shed 3 bases and J 5 bases; nucleotides not matched to a gene: 3.

This clone appeared a few times. The CDR3 loop is CASSIGTGLNQPQHF. CDR3 nucleotides: TGTGCCAGTAGTATAGGGACAGGGCTCAATCAGCCCCAGCATTTT. The chain combines TRBV19 with TRBJ1-5; 8 nucleotides match TRBD1. V lost 1 base and J lost 3; bases outside the gene matches: 2. This CDR3 is built from 15 residues. CDR1 and CDR2 from the germline V gene are LNHDA and SQIVND (reference sequence).

The gene calls are TRBV28 and TRBJ1-3, with D uncertain. Germline assignment: CDR1 MDHEN and CDR2 SYDVKM. V was clipped by 8 bases and J by 1 base, with 6 bases between them. The CDR3 has 12 residues. The DNA of the CDR3 is TGTGCCAGCCGGGAATCTGGAAACACCATATATTTT. Protein sequence: CASRESGNTIYF.

On this clone: This sample also contains other DNA sequences that code for the same CDR3. The rearrangement uses TRBV11-3 and TRBJ2-7, with D hard to call. The length of the CDR3 is 13 residues. Germline V gene lookup returns CDR1 SGHNT and CDR2 YENEEA. V was trimmed by 1 base and J by 2 bases, leaving 6 bases between them. The chain's CDR3 is CASSLAGPYEQYF. Written as DNA, the CDR3 is TGTGCCAGCAGCTTAGCAGGCCCCTACGAGCAGTACTTC.

V and J are TRBV19 and TRBJ2-7; 12 positions agree with TRBD2. The germline gives CDR1 LNHDA, CDR2 SQIVND (reference sequence). Trimming removed 6 bases from V and 5 bases from J; junction bases left unmatched: 8. There are 15 residues in the CDR3. CDR3 region: CASRLAGGHFDEQYF. CDR3 nucleotides: TGTGCCAGTAGGCTAGCGGGAGGGCATTTCGACGAGCAGTACTTC.

The chain carries TRBV4-2 and TRBJ2-2; 8 positions match TRBD2. Germline V CDR1 and CDR2: LGHNA, YNFKEQ. The CDR3 contains 18 residues. J lost 6 bases, V lost 2 bases, and 14 bases had no gene match. CDR3 protein: CASSQSSGSPLKAGELFF. The CDR3 nucleotides read TGTGCCAGCAGCCAATCAAGCGGGAGCCCCCTGAAGGCCGGGGAGCTGTTTTTT.

This clone was detected only once. V usage is TRBV7-3 and J usage is TRBJ1-1; TRBD1 might be the D (5 bases). Germline V lookup: CDR1 SGHTA, CDR2 FQGTGA. The CDR3 has 16 residues. V lost 1 base, J lost 4 bases, and 16 bases lay in between. The CDR3: CASSLNSVLGGTEAFF. The CDR3, as DNA: TGTGCCAGCAGCTTAAATTCGGTACTCGGGGGCACTGAAGCTTTCTTT.